The 6 T cell receptor beta chains in this list originate from one sample, sequenced in a study of regulatory T cells in long-lasting Graves disease. Time point meaning: newly diagnosed GD, antithyroid drugs for less than 3 months. The TCR library was prepared using RNA isolated from PBMCs. Combining iRepertoire HTBI primers with Arm-PCR of CDR3 regions, the authors built TCR beta libraries. TCRdb reprocessed the multiplex PCR reads with MiXCR, giving one entry per CDR3 protein. The table has 350,000 to 500,000 distinct CDR3 sequences, roughly 15% seen once. This sample was also put to use in a study of T cells in Graves' hyperthyroidism and ophthalmopathy.

The sample consisted of peripheral blood mononuclear cells (PBMCs), taken at new diagnosis, from a patient treated with antithyroid drugs. The origin of the receptors is a woman aged 45 to 65 with Graves disease.

There are many counts of this clonotype. The rearrangement uses TRBV5-1 and TRBJ1-1, with D maybe TRBD1 (6 bases). The CDR3 is made up of 14 amino acids. V was trimmed by 4 bases and J by 5 bases, leaving 15 bases between them. Germline assignment: CDR1 SGHRS and CDR2 YFSETQ. Here the CDR3 reads CASSQDSTSTEAFF. In DNA, the CDR3 is TGCGCCAGCAGCCAGGACAGTACCTCGACTGAAGCTTTCTTT.

This clonotype was counted ten times or more. This chain links TRBV2 with TRBJ1-1; 9 nucleotides align to TRBD1. Germline V gene data show CDR1 as SNHLY and CDR2 as FYNNEI. The ends lost 10 bases at V and 3 bases at J; junction bases unmatched: 12. The CDR3 runs to 15 residues. CDR3 loop: CANPRGQGLHTEAFF. For the CDR3, the DNA is TGTGCCAACCCTAGAGGACAGGGGCTTCACACTGAAGCTTTCTTT.

The chain uses TRBV20-1 and TRBJ2-7; 7 nucleotides match TRBD2. Germline trimming cut 6 bases from V and 2 bases from J; bases unmatched to any gene: 4. Per germline, CDR1 DFQATT and CDR2 SNEGSKA (reference sequence). This CDR3 is 12 amino acids long. CDR3 sequence (DNA): TGCAGTGCGCTAGCGGAAGCCTACGAGCAGTACTTC. Translation gives CSALAEAYEQYF.

This clonotype was seen many times. This chain joins TRBV10-3 and TRBJ2-2, with 7 bases aligning to TRBD2. CDR3 length equals 16 residues. Trimming cost V 0 bases and J 5 bases; bases outside gene matches: 6. CDR1 and CDR2 (germline): ENHRY, SYGVKD. CDR3 sequence: CAISESGGSRTGELFF. CDR3 DNA: TGTGCCATCAGTGAGTCGGGCGGGAGCCGAACCGGGGAGCTGTTTTTT.

Many counts were recorded for this clonotype. The chain employs TRBV27 and TRBJ2-1; 7 bases align to TRBD1. Unmatched junction bases numbered 9, after V lost 6 bases and J lost 4 bases. CDR3 length: 15 residues. Germline loops: CDR1 MNHEY, CDR2 SMNVEV (reference sequence). CDR3 sequence: CASSGGDSPYNEQFF. CDR3 sequence (DNA): TGTGCCAGCAGCGGTGGGGACAGTCCGTACAATGAGCAGTTCTTC.

The chain has TRBV3-1 and TRBJ2-5; no definite D call. Germline V gene sequence: CDR1 LGHDT, CDR2 YNNKEL (reference sequence). The ends were cut back, 7 bases at V and 2 bases at J, with 17 bases in the middle. CDR3 length: 15 amino acids. CDR3 sequence reads: CASNIYRGRQETQYF. The CDR3 DNA sequence: TGTGCCAGCAACATATACAGAGGACGGCAAGAGACCCAGTACTTC.